This T cell receptor (beta chain) comes out of a study of Ad26.COV2.S vaccination and SARS-CoV-2 variants. Looking at the study overall: Intramuscular Ad26.COV2.S doses were given once or twice, 56 days apart.

Data came from immunoSEQ multiplex PCR; TCRdb stores just in-frame clones and leaves some out. The sample gives about 440,000 clones, 90% of which show up once; about 4.4% is in the top ten. Study findings and constraints: There was a possibility that the TCR breadth and depth analyses underestimated total T cell responses. Substantial response breadth was reportedly seen for spike-specific CD8+ and CD4+ T cells after vaccination.

J lost 5 bases, V lost 5 bases, and 15 bases had no gene match. CDR3 length equals 16 residues. Germline V CDR1 and CDR2: MNHEY, SVGEGT. Treatment: 15 to 20 received Ad26.COV2.S at low or high dose, single or two shots; about 5 received placebo; per-sample allocation not given. Sampling took place 63 days after the first vaccine or placebo injection. This Boston cohort included adults aged 18-55 years. Notes on this clone: Its antigen is not identified.

This chain links TRBV6-2 or TRBV6-3 with TRBJ2-7, with TRBD2 identical over 7 bases. This TCR derives from a person aged 18-60 years who received the Ad26.COV2.S COVID-19 vaccine or a placebo. Material: peripheral blood, obtained in a trial of Ad26.COV2.S vaccine versus placebo. The DNA of the CDR3 is TGTGCCAGCAGTAAGGGACTTGGCGGGAGATATGACGAGCAGTACTTC. This codes for CASSKGLGGRYDEQYF.